Each of the 19 T cell receptor beta chains below was sequenced from the same sample in a study of technical replicates of blood from a handful of donors. Sequencing was performed with immunoSEQ multiplex PCR; in TCRdb, only in-frame clones are kept and a portion is missing. Of 8,500 to 13,000 clones in the sample, around 94% were seen once. Sequenced input: PBMCs. The source of these receptors is a human donor in good health.

The sample holds a few counts of this clone. V usage is TRBV5-1 and J usage is TRBJ2-1; TRBD1 matches at 10 bases. Germline V lookup: CDR1 SGHRS, CDR2 YFSETQ. V trimming: 6 bases; J trimming: 5 bases; junction bases outside the gene matches: 5. The CDR3 is made up of 14 amino acids. This CDR3 reads CASTPTGGHNEQFF. The CDR3 DNA reads as TGCGCCAGCACCCCGACAGGGGGCCACAATGAGCAGTTCTTC.

This rearrangement joins TRBV5-6 to TRBJ2-1, with a tentative D call TRBD2 (7 bases). The CDR3 totals 16 residues. CDR1 is SGHDT, CDR2 YYEEEE, per germline. V shed 6 bases and J shed 7 bases, with 23 bases lying between them. The CDR3 DNA follows: TGTGCCAGCAACCTTGCGGCAGGGAGGGGGGGGAATGAGCAGTTCTTC. Translating it yields CASNLAAGRGGNEQFF.

This chain joins TRBV7-9 and TRBJ2-5, with 7 bases lining up with TRBD1. Germline trimming cut 5 bases from V and 4 bases from J; bases unmatched to any gene: 7. Germline V lookup: CDR1 SEHNR, CDR2 FQNEAQ (reference sequence). The CDR3 runs to 14 residues. The CDR3 loop reads CASSQPTGRETQYF. The CDR3, as DNA: TGTGCCAGCAGCCAACCGACAGGGCGAGAGACCCAGTACTTC.

The chain employs TRBV5-1 and TRBJ2-4, with a tentative D call TRBD1 (6 bases). The V and J ends lost 4 bases and 1 base respectively, with 27 bases between them. This CDR3 contains 20 residues. Per the germline V gene, CDR1 is SGHRS and CDR2 is YFSETQ. The CDR3 region has the DNA TGCGCCAGCAGCCTCGACCCGGGAATTACAGGGAAGAACGCCAAAAACATTCAGTACTTC. It translates to CASSLDPGITGKNAKNIQYF. Drawing the rest from reference TRBV5-1 and TRBJ2-4, the complete variable domain is KAGVTQTPRYLIKTRGQQVTLSCSPISGHRSVSWYQQTPGQGLQFLFEYFSETQRNKGNFPGRFSGRQFSNSRSEMNVSTLELGDSALYLCASSLDPGITGKNAKNIQYFGAGTRLSVL.

This chain uses TRBV2 with TRBJ1-1; D unresolved. The CDR3 totals 15 residues. Trimming stripped 4 bases from V and 6 bases from J, with 18 bases between. Germline assignment: CDR1 SNHLY and CDR2 FYNNEI. CDR3 nucleotide sequence: TGTGCCAGCAGTGCTTACGGGAATTCTTACTCTGAAGCTTTCTTT. This sequence encodes CASSAYGNSYSEAFF.

The CDR3: CASSVVPQEYQETQYF. The CDR3 DNA follows: TGTGCCAGCAGCGTAGTGCCCCAGGAATACCAAGAGACCCAGTACTTC. The V gene is TRBV9, the J gene TRBJ2-5; D remains ambiguous. Looked up from germline, CDR1 is SGDLS and CDR2 is YYNGEE. Trimming pared 0 bases from V and 0 bases from J, leaving 12 bases between. The CDR3 has 16 residues. The full variable domain, rest sourced from reference TRBV9 and TRBJ2-5, is DSGVTQTPKHLITATGQRVTLRCSPRSGDLSVYWYQQSLDQGLQFLIQYYNGEERAKGNILERFSAQQFPDLHSELNLSSLELGDSALYFCASSVVPQEYQETQYFGPGTRLLVL.

This chain joins TRBV27 and TRBJ1-2; D perhaps matches TRBD1 (5 bases). This CDR3 has 14 amino acids. The V end lost 6 bases, the J end lost 6 bases, and 17 bases lay between the germline ends. The germline V gene has CDR1 MNHEY and CDR2 SMNVEV (reference sequence). The CDR3 loop reads CASRPRAGHDGYTF. CDR3 bases: TGTGCCAGCAGGCCTCGGGCAGGGCACGATGGCTACACCTTC.

V is TRBV2 and J is TRBJ1-1; D not certain. V was pared by 4 bases and J by 3 bases, with 9 bases between. There are 13 residues in the CDR3. CDR1 is SNHLY and CDR2 is FYNNEI in the germline V gene. CDR3 protein: CASSGEADTEAFF. The CDR3 nucleotides read TGTGCCAGCAGTGGGGAGGCGGACACTGAAGCTTTCTTT.

J is TRBJ2-5 and V is TRBV29-1, with a tentative D call TRBD1 (7 bases). V was shortened by 4 bases and J by 4 bases, with 10 bases between the two germline ends. This CDR3 region has 12 residues. The germline V gene has CDR1 SQVTM and CDR2 ANQGSEA. In nucleotides, the CDR3 is TGCAGCGTTGGCGGGGACAGAGAGACCCAGTACTTC. It codes for CSVGGDRETQYF.

This clone was recorded once. The rearrangement links TRBV2 to TRBJ2-7, with D maybe TRBD2 (5 bases). V was clipped by 6 bases and J by 3 bases, with 21 bases between them. The CDR3 spans 16 residues. Germline CDR1 and CDR2: SNHLY and FYNNEI. This CDR3 is CASRPLKLGRGYEQYF. CDR3 coding DNA: TGTGCCAGCAGACCCCTCAAACTGGGGAGAGGCTACGAGCAGTACTTC.

The chain is built from TRBV11-3 and TRBJ2-1; a possible D gene is TRBD2 (6 bases). The germline V gene encodes CDR1 SGHNT and CDR2 YENEEA. Trimming pared 0 bases from V and 5 bases from J, leaving 11 bases between. The CDR3 loop spans 15 amino acids. This chain's CDR3 is CASSLDGRTHNEQFF. CDR3 DNA: TGTGCCAGCAGCTTAGACGGGAGAACCCACAATGAGCAGTTCTTC.

This clone occurred a few times. The chain combines TRBV5-4 with TRBJ2-2, with 9 bases lining up with TRBD2. The junction had 11 bases not matched to a gene; V was cut back by 4 bases and J by 7 bases. The germline V gene has CDR1 SGHNT and CDR2 YYREEE (reference sequence). This CDR3 has 16 amino acids. This CDR3 is CASSPLGREGDGELFF. DNA of the CDR3: TGTGCCAGCAGCCCCTTGGGGCGGGAGGGCGACGGGGAGCTGTTTTTT.

This clone was seen just once. V is TRBV2 and J is TRBJ2-3; a possible D gene is TRBD2 (5 bases). The CDR3 runs 13 residues. V was clipped by 7 bases and J by 6 bases, with 14 bases between them. Germline V lookup: CDR1 SNHLY, CDR2 FYNNEI. The CDR3 protein is CASNAGLRDTQYF. CDR3 DNA sequence: TGTGCCAGCAACGCCGGACTCCGGGATACGCAGTATTTT.

This chain connects TRBV6-1 to TRBJ1-1, with D possibly matching TRBD1 (5 bases). Per germline, CDR1 MNHNS and CDR2 SASEGT. Deletions cut 6 bases from V and 11 bases from J, with 19 bases between. The CDR3 runs 13 residues. CDR3 DNA: TGTGCCAGCAGCGGTCAGACGGGGGTTGGCGCTTTCTTT. Translation: CASSGQTGVGAFF.

This chain joins TRBV25-1 and TRBJ2-2, with a weak D call TRBD1 (6 bases). The CDR3 extends over 16 amino acids. Germline CDR1 is MGHDK and CDR2 is SYGVNS. V dropped 5 bases and J dropped 6 bases, with 19 bases sitting between them. The CDR3 DNA sequence: TGTGCCAGCAGTCCTCTCCCCCCAGGGGAAGCCGGGGAGCTGTTTTTT. Its translation: CASSPLPPGEAGELFF.

The rearrangement uses TRBV11-3 and TRBJ1-1; the D is unclear. V was shortened by 5 bases and J by 7 bases, with 14 bases between the two germline ends. CDR1 SGHNT and CDR2 YENEEA come from the germline V gene. The CDR3 runs 13 residues. The CDR3 loop reads CASSRTRIDEAFF. CDR3 coding DNA: TGTGCCAGCAGCCGCACGAGGATAGATGAAGCTTTCTTT. The whole variable domain, filled in from reference TRBV11-3 and TRBJ1-1, reads EAGVVQSPRYKIIEKKQPVAFWCNPISGHNTLYWYLQNLGQGPELLIRYENEEAVDDSQLPKDRFSAERLKGVDSTLKIQPAELGDSAVYLCASSRTRIDEAFFGQGTRLTVV.

The chain carries TRBV27 and TRBJ2-2, with a possible D match to TRBD2 (5 bases). Per germline, CDR1 MNHEY and CDR2 SMNVEV (reference sequence). This CDR3 comprises 14 residues. The V end lost 3 bases, the J end lost 0 bases, and 5 bases lay between the germline ends. The CDR3 protein is CASSFGTNTGELFF. CDR3 DNA sequence: TGTGCCAGCAGTTTCGGGACGAACACCGGGGAGCTGTTTTTT.

J is TRBJ1-4 and V is TRBV5-1; 8 nucleotides align to TRBD1. With V trimmed by 2 bases and J by 8 bases, 5 bases remained unmatched. The CDR3 extends over 14 amino acids. Germline V gene sequence: CDR1 SGHRS, CDR2 YFSETQ. The CDR3 DNA follows: TGCGCCAGCAGCTTAACAGGGGGTGAAGAAAAACTGTTTTTT. Protein product: CASSLTGGEEKLFF.

V usage is TRBV2 and J usage is TRBJ2-3, with 7 bases fitting TRBD1. The CDR3 is made up of 13 amino acids. The V gene's germline CDR1 is SNHLY and CDR2 FYNNEI. V trimming: 9 bases; J trimming: 2 bases; junction bases outside the gene matches: 5. CDR3 amino acids: CASRDSPTDTQYF. DNA of the CDR3: TGTGCCAGTCGGGACAGTCCCACAGATACGCAGTATTTT.